Each of the 13 T cell receptor beta chains below was sequenced from the same sample in a study of T-cell reconstitution after alpha-beta-depleted transplantation in children. Preparation of the TCRbeta library used unique molecular identifiers. MiXCR was run by TCRdb on the PCR reads, yielding one entry per CDR3 protein. Seen here are approximately 420,000 distinct CDR3 sequences, about a tenth observed once, and the top ten hold 4.5% to 6.5%. The sequencing used PBMCs from the stem cell graft donor, collected from the stem cell graft. The receptors shown here come from a human donor who donated a stem cell graft to a child with acute myeloid leukemia.

The J gene is TRBJ1-6, the V gene TRBV13; D gene unclear. The germline gives CDR1 PRHDT, CDR2 FYEKMQ (reference sequence). The V end lost 3 bases, the J end lost 0 bases, and 3 bases lay between the germline ends. This CDR3 region has 14 residues. The CDR3 loop is CASSFNSYNSPLHF. The CDR3 coding sequence is TGTGCCAGCAGCTTTAACTCCTATAATTCACCCCTCCACTTT.

J is TRBJ1-5 and V is TRBV6-5; D gene unclear. Germline V gene lookup returns CDR1 MNHEY and CDR2 SVGAGI. Trimming took 0 bases from V and 0 from J, leaving 6 bases between them. CDR3 length: 15 residues. The CDR3 is CASSYSKASNQPQHF. The CDR3 DNA follows: TGTGCCAGCAGTTACTCGAAGGCTAGCAATCAGCCCCAGCATTTT.

This chain joins TRBV7-2 and TRBJ2-3, with TRBD1 matching 8 bases. The germline gives CDR1 SGHTA, CDR2 FQGNSA. The V and J ends lost 2 bases and 5 bases, in that order; junction bases with no gene match: 12. This CDR3 contains 17 residues. As DNA, the CDR3 is TGTGCCAGCAGCTTAACTTGGCGCCAGGGGGCATTAGATACGCAGTATTTT. This encodes CASSLTWRQGALDTQYF.

This clonotype showed up many times. The V and J genes are TRBV20-1 and TRBJ2-3; the match to TRBD1 covers 10 bases. The CDR3 runs 12 residues. From germline, CDR1 is DFQATT and CDR2 SNEGSKA (reference sequence). After removal of 7 bases from V and 7 bases from J, the junction contained 5 bases not matched to a gene. This CDR3 reads CSVRTGGNTQYF. The CDR3 DNA reads TGCAGTGTCAGGACAGGGGGGAATACGCAGTATTTT.

This clonotype was seen only a few times. Here the CDR3 reads CASSSVGTGREYEQYF. The DNA of the CDR3 is TGTGCCAGCAGCTCCGTAGGGACAGGGAGAGAGTACGAGCAGTACTTC. This chain links TRBV9 with TRBJ2-7, with 9 bases fitting TRBD1. J gave up 4 bases and V 4 bases, and 12 bases lay outside the gene matches. The CDR3 is 16 residues long. Per the germline V gene, CDR1 is SGDLS and CDR2 is YYNGEE.

This clonotype was recorded a few times. This chain joins TRBV7-6 and TRBJ2-5; D is undetermined. Trimming cost V 5 bases and J 2 bases, with 12 bases left between them. The germline gives CDR1 SGHVS, CDR2 FNYEAQ. The CDR3 length is 14 residues. CDR3 sequence reads: CASSPRHYQETQYF. The CDR3, as DNA: TGTGCCAGCAGCCCACGCCACTATCAAGAGACCCAGTACTTC.

The J gene is TRBJ2-1, the V gene TRBV11-2, with TRBD2 matching over 16 bases. There are 22 residues in the CDR3. Germline V CDR1 and CDR2: SGHAT, FQNNGV. V lost 0 bases and J lost 0; bases outside the gene matches: 11. The CDR3 nucleotides read TGTGCCAGCAGCTTAGATTTAGGGACTAGCGGGAGGGCCAAAGGCTCCTACAATGAGCAGTTCTTC. This sequence encodes CASSLDLGTSGRAKGSYNEQFF.

This clonotype has more than one count but fewer than ten. This chain joins TRBV5-1 and TRBJ2-7; 8 bases map to TRBD2. Germline assignment: CDR1 SGHRS and CDR2 YFSETQ. This CDR3 spans 15 amino acids. With 7 bases clipped from V and 0 bases from J, the junction kept 9 bases outside the gene matches. DNA of the CDR3: TGCGCCAGCTGGGGCGGGAGGACCGACTCCTACGAGCAGTACTTC. This translates into CASWGGRTDSYEQYF.

This clonotype has just a few counts. This chain uses TRBV5-1 with TRBJ2-1, with a weak D call TRBD2 (6 bases). This CDR3 has 14 amino acids. V was shortened by 2 bases and J by 8 bases, with 14 bases between the two germline ends. Germline assignment: CDR1 SGHRS and CDR2 YFSETQ. The CDR3 nucleotides are TGCGCCAGCAGCTTTCGCGGGGTTAGGGATGAGCAGTTCTTC. It is translated as CASSFRGVRDEQFF.

This clonotype was observed a few times. The chain uses TRBV12-3 or TRBV12-4 and TRBJ1-1; 7 bases are a match to TRBD1. This CDR3 has 14 amino acids. The trim removed 6 bases at V and 10 bases at J, leaving 14 bases unmatched. CDR3 residues: CASRDTGAREVAFF. The DNA of the CDR3 is TGTGCCAGCAGAGACACAGGGGCCCGGGAGGTAGCTTTCTTT.

This clonotype was seen more than once but under ten times. This chain joins TRBV7-2 and TRBJ2-7, with 8 bases that match TRBD2. CDR3 size: 16 residues. Germline CDR1 is SGHTA and CDR2 is FQGNSA. Trimming removed 4 bases from V and 2 bases from J; junction bases left unmatched: 10. The CDR3 DNA follows: TGTGCCAGCAGCTCCTGGCGTGGTAGCGGGGCCTACGAGCAGTACTTC. Encoded protein: CASSSWRGSGAYEQYF.

There are many counts of this clonotype. The J gene is TRBJ2-5, the V gene TRBV29-1, with 7 bases aligning to TRBD1. This CDR3 comprises 14 residues. V shed 7 bases and J 1 base; nucleotides not matched to a gene: 9. The germline V gene has CDR1 SQVTM and CDR2 ANQGSEA. CDR3 amino acids: CSAVQGLAQETQYF. The CDR3 bases are TGCAGCGCCGTACAGGGGTTAGCCCAAGAGACCCAGTACTTC.

J is TRBJ1-6 and V is TRBV18; D not certain. The CDR3 has 16 amino acids. Trimming removed 1 base from V and 3 bases from J, with 10 bases in between. Looked up from germline, CDR1 is KGHSH and CDR2 is LQKENI. The CDR3 spells CASSPLNTDYNSPLHF. The CDR3 DNA reads as TGTGCCAGCTCACCACTTAATACAGACTATAATTCACCCCTCCACTTT.